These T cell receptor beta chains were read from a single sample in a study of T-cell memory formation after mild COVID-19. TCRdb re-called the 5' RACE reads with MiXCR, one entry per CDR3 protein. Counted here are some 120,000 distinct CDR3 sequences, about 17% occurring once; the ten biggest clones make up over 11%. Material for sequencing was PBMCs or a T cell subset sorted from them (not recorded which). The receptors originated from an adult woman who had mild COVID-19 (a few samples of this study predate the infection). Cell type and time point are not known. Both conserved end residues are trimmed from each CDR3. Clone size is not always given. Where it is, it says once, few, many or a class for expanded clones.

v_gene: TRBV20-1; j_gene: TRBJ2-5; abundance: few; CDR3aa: SAPGLAGETQY
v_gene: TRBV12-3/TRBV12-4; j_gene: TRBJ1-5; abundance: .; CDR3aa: ASSFSGVQPQH
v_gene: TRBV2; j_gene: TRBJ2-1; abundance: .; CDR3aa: ASTGTGGFYNEQF
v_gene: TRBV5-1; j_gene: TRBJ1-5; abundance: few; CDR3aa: ASSLAGGPNQPQH
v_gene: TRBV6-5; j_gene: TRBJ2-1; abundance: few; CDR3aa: ASSYSGTSFVSSYNEQF
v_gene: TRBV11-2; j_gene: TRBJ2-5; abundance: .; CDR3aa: ASSLGREGRMQETQY
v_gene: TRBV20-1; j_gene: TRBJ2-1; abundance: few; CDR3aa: SAPARTQTNNEQF
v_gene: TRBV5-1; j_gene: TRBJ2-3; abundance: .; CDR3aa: ASSWGDTDTQY
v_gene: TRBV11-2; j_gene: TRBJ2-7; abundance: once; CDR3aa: ASNFPLRHGHDRYYEQY
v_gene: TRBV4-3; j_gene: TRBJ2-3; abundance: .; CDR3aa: ASSQEGGRADNTQY
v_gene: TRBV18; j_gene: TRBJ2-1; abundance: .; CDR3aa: ASSPREVNNEQF
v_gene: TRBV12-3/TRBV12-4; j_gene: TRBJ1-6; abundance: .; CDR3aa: ASSSGTAISPLH
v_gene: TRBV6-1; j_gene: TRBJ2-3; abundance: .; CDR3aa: ASSKGQGRTDTQY
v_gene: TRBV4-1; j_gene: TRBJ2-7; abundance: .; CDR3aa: ASSQVEVSHEQY
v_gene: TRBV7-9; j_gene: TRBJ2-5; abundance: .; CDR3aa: ASSSGRGQETQY
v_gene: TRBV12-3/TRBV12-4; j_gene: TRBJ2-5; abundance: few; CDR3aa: ASSPSVVGQETQY
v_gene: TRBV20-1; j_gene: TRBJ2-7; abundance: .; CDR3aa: SARDSGGSGVYEQY
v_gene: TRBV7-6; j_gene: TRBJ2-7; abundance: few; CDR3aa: ASSGPGQAPSGEH
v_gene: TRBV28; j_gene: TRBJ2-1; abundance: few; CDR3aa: ATSGETPYNEQF
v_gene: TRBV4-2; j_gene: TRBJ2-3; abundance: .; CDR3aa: ASSRQGGTLTDTQY
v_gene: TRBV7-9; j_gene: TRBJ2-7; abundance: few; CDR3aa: ASSSLADSSTKQY
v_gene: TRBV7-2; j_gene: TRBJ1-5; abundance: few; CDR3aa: ASSRVVSNQPQH
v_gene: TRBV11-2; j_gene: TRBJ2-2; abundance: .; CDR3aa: ASSLTPGTGENTGELF
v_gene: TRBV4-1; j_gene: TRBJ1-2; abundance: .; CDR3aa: ASSRSTGSINYGYT
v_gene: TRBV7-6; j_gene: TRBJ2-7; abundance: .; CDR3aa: ASSTRTQTYEQY